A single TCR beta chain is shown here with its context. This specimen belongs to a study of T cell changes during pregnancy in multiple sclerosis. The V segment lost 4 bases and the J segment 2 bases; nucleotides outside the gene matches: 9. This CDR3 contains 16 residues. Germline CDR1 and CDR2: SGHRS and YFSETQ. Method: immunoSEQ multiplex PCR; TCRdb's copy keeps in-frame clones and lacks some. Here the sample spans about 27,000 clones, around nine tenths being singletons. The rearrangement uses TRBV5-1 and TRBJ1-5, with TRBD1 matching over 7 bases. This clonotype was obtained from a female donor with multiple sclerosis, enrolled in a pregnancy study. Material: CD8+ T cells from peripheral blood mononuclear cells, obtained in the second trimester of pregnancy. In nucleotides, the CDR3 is TGCGCCAGCAGCCCGAGCCCCGGGACAGGCAATCAGCCCCAGCATTTT. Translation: CASSPSPGTGNQPQHF.